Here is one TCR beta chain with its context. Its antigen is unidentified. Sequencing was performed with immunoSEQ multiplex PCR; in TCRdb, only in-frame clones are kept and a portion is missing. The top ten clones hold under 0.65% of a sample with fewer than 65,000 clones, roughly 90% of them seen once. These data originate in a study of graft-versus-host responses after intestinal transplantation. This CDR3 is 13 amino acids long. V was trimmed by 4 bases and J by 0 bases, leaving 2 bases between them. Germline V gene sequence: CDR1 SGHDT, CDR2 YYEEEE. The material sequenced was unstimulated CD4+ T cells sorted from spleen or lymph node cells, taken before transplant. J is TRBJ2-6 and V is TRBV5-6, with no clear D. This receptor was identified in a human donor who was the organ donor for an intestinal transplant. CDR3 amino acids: CASSLSGANVLTF. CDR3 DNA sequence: TGTGCCAGCAGCCTCTCTGGGGCCAACGTCCTGACTTTC.